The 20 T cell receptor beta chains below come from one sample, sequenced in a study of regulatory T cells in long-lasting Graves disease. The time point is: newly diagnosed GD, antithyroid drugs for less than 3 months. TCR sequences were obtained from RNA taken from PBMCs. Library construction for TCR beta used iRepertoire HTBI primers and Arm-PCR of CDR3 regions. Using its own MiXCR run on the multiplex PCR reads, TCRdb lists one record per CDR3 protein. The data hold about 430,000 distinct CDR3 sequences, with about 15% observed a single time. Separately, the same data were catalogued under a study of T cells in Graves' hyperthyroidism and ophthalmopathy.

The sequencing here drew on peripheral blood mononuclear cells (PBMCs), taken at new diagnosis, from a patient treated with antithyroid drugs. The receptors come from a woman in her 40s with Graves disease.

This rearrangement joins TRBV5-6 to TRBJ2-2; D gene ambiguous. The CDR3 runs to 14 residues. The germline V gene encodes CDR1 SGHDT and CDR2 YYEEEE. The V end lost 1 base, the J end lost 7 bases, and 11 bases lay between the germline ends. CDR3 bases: TGTGCCAGCAGCTTGAGGTTTCTACACGGGGAGCTGTTTTTT. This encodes CASSLRFLHGELFF.

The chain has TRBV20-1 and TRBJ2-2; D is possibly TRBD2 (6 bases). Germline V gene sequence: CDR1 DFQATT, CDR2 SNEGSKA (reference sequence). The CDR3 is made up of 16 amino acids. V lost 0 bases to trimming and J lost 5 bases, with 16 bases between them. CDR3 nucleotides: TGCAGTGCTAGAGATACGGAGGGCCTAGAAACCGGGGAGCTGTTTTTT. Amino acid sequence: CSARDTEGLETGELFF.

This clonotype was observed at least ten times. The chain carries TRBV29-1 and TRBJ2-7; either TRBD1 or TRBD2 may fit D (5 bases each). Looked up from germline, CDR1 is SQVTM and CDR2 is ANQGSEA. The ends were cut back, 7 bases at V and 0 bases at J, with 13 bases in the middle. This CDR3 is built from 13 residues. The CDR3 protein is CSATGADSYEQYF. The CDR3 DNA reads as TGCAGCGCTACCGGGGCCGACTCCTACGAGCAGTACTTC.

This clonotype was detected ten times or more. In DNA, the CDR3 is TGCGCCAGCAGAATTGTCCCCGAAGACACCGGGGAGCTGTTTTTT. Translation: CASRIVPEDTGELFF. The rearrangement joins TRBV5-1 to TRBJ2-2, with D unclear. Germline V gene lookup returns CDR1 SGHRS and CDR2 YFSETQ. The CDR3 totals 15 residues. Trimming left V 5 bases short and J 3 bases short, with 14 bases between.

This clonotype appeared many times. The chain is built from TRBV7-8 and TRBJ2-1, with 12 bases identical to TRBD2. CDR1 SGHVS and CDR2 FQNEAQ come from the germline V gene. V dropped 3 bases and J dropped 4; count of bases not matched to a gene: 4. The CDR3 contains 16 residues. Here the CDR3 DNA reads TGTGCCAGCAGCTTGACTAGCGGGAGCACTTACAATGAGCAGTTCTTC. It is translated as CASSLTSGSTYNEQFF.

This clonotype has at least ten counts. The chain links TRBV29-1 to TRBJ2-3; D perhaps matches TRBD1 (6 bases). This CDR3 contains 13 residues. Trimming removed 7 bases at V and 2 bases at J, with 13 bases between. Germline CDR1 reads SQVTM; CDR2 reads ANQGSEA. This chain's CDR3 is CSEQGRHTDTQYF. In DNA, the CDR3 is TGCAGCGAACAGGGACGGCACACAGATACGCAGTATTTT.

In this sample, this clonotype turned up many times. CDR3 nucleotides: TGTGCCAGCAGCTTAGAACAGGGGGCGGCAAAACTGTTTTTT. Protein product: CASSLEQGAAKLFF. This chain uses TRBV11-3 with TRBJ1-4; 9 bases match TRBD1. The CDR3 contains 14 residues. Losses at the gene ends were 0 bases for V and 10 bases for J; bases not matched to a gene: 3. CDR1 is SGHNT and CDR2 is YENEEA in the germline V gene.

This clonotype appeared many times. The CDR3 region is CASNLGTSEYNEQFF. DNA of the CDR3: TGCGCCAGCAACTTAGGGACTAGCGAATACAATGAGCAGTTCTTC. J is TRBJ2-1 and V is TRBV10-2; 10 nucleotides line up with TRBD2. This CDR3 comprises 15 residues. J gave up 4 bases and V 7 bases, and 7 bases lay outside the gene matches. Germline V gives CDR1 WSHSY, CDR2 SAAADI.

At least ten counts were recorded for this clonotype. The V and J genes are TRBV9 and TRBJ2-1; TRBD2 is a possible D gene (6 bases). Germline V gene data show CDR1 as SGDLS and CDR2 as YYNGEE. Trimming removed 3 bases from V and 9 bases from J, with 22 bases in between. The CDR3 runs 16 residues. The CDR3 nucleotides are TGTGCCAGCAGCGCACCCCGAACTAGCATTGAGGGTGAGCAGTTCTTC. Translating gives CASSAPRTSIEGEQFF.

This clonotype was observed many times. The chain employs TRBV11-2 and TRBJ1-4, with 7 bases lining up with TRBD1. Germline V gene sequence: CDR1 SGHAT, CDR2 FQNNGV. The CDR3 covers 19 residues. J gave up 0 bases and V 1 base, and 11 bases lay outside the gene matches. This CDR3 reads CASSLGAGGNYATNEKLFF. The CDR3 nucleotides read TGTGCCAGCAGCTTAGGAGCAGGGGGGAATTATGCAACTAATGAAAAACTGTTTTTT.

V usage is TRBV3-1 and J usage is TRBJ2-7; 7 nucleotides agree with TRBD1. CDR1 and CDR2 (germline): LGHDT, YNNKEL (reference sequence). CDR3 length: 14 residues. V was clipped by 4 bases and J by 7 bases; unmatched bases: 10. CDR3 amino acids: CASSRRQGPFEQYF. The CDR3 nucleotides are TGTGCCAGCAGCCGCCGACAGGGTCCGTTTGAGCAGTACTTC.

The CDR3 sequence: CASSPTGRYGYTF. The CDR3 bases are TGTGCCAGCAGTCCGACAGGGCGATATGGCTACACCTTC. The V gene is TRBV6-2 or TRBV6-3, the J gene TRBJ1-2, with 7 bases aligning to TRBD1. The CDR3 totals 13 residues. Unmatched junction bases numbered 5, after V lost 5 bases and J lost 5 bases. Germline loops: CDR1 MNHEY, CDR2 SVGEGT.

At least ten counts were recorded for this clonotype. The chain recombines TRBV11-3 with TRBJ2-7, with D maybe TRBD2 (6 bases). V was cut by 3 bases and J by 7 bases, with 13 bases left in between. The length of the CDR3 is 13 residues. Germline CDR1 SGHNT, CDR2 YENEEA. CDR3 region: CASSFYPGEEQYF. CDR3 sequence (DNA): TGTGCCAGCAGCTTTTATCCGGGAGAGGAGCAGTACTTC.

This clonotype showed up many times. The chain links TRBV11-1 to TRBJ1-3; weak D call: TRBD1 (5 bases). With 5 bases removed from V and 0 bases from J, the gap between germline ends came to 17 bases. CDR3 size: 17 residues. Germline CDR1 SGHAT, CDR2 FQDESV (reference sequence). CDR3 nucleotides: TGTGCCAGCAGCACGATGACCGGGACCTTCTCTGGAAACACCATATATTTT. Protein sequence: CASSTMTGTFSGNTIYF.

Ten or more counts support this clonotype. CDR3 nucleotide sequence: TGTGCCAGCAGCGTTAACAGGGGAATGGTTGAAAAACTGTTTTTT. It translates to CASSVNRGMVEKLFF. The chain joins TRBV11-2 to TRBJ1-4; 7 nucleotides line up with TRBD1. Germline CDR1 reads SGHAT; CDR2 reads FQNNGV. This CDR3 is built from 15 residues. V lost 5 bases and J lost 7; bases outside the gene matches: 10.

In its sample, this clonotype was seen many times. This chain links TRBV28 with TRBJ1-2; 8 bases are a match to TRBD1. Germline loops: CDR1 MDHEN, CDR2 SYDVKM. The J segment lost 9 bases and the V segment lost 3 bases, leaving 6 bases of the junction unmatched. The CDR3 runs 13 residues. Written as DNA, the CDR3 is TGTGCCAGCAGTTTGGGACAGGCCCTTAGCTACACCTTC. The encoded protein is CASSLGQALSYTF.

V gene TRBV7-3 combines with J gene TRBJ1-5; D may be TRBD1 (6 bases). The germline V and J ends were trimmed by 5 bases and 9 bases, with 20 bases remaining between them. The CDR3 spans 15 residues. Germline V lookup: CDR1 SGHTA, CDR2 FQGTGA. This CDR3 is CASSPDGGGGGPQHF. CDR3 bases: TGTGCCAGCAGCCCGGACGGGGGCGGTGGTGGGCCCCAGCATTTT. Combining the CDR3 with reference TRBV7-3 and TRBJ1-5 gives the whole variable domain GAGVSQTPSNKVTEKGKYVELRCDPISGHTALYWYRQSLGQGPEFLIYFQGTGAADDSGLPNDRFFAVRPEGSVSTLKIQRTERGDSAVYLCASSPDGGGGGPQHFGDGTRLSIL.

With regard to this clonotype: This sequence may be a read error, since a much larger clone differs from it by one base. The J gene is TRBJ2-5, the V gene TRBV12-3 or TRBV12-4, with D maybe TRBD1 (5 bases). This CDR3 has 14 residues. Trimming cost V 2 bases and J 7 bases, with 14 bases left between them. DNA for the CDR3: TGTGCCAGCAGTTTAAGGACATTTTCCGGGACCCAGTACTTC. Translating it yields CASSLRTFSGTQYF.

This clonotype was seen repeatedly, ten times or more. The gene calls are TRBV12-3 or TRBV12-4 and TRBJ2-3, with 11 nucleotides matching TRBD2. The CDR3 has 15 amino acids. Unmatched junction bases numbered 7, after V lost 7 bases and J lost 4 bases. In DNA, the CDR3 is TGTGCCAGCACCCTACTAGCGGGGGACCCAGATACGCAGTATTTT. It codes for CASTLLAGDPDTQYF.

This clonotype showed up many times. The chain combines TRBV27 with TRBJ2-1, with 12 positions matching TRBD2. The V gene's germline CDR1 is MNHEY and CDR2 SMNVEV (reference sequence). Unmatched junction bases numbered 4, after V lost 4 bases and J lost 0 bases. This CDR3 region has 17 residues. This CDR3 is CASSSLAGGGSYNEQFF. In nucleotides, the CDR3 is TGTGCCAGCAGTTCACTAGCGGGAGGTGGCTCCTACAATGAGCAGTTCTTC.